The 12 T cell receptor beta chains given below trace back to one sample, sequenced in a study of T cells in Graves' hyperthyroidism and ophthalmopathy. TCR beta CDR3 regions were amplified from RNA. When the TCR CDR3 underwent first-round RT-PCR, the HTBI primer set was used. Using its own MiXCR run on the multiplex PCR reads, TCRdb lists one record per CDR3 protein. The table shows about 480,000 distinct CDR3 sequences, with over 13% occurring only once. The sequenced sample was blood. These receptors came from a woman in her late teens or twenties with Graves' hyperthyroidism.

This clonotype has a count of ten or more. The chain uses TRBV6-2 or TRBV6-3 and TRBJ2-7, with 10 bases identical to TRBD2. The V gene's germline CDR1 is MNHEY and CDR2 SVGEGT. The junction had 2 bases not matched to a gene; V was cut back by 4 bases and J by 2 bases. The CDR3 is 14 amino acids. The CDR3: CASSLGLATYEQYF. The CDR3 region has the DNA TGTGCCAGCAGTTTGGGACTAGCGACCTACGAGCAGTACTTC.

CDR3 region: CASSRLDRANQPQHF. The CDR3 DNA reads as TGTGCCAGCAGCCGGCTGGACAGGGCTAATCAGCCCCAGCATTTT. The rearrangement uses TRBV7-9 and TRBJ1-5; TRBD1 matches 8 bases. CDR1 and CDR2 (germline): SEHNR, FQNEAQ (reference sequence). CDR3 size: 15 residues. J lost 4 bases, V lost 5 bases, and 7 bases had no gene match.

In this sample, this clonotype turned up many times. The chain is built from TRBV6-1 and TRBJ2-7, with D tentatively TRBD2 (5 bases). V shed 5 bases and J shed 4 bases, with 18 bases lying between them. The CDR3 length is 15 residues. CDR1 MNHNS and CDR2 SASEGT come from the germline V gene. The CDR3 DNA is TGTGCCAGCAGTCCCCCTCCCAAAGCGGCTTACGAGCAGTACTTC. It specifies CASSPPPKAAYEQYF.

The rearrangement uses TRBV7-2 and TRBJ2-1, with a weak D call TRBD2 (5 bases). The assigned J gene may be wrong: the sequence end matches TRBJ2-7 better. Germline V gene sequence: CDR1 SGHTA, CDR2 FQGNSA. This CDR3 comprises 16 residues. CDR3 in DNA: TGTGCCAGCAGCTCACCGGGAACCAGCTCCTACAACGAGCAGTACTTC. It yields the protein CASSSPGTSSYNEQYF.

This clonotype was seen at least ten times. The gene calls are TRBV29-1 and TRBJ2-1; D possibly corresponds to TRBD2 (7 bases). CDR1 is SQVTM and CDR2 is ANQGSEA in the germline V gene. CDR3 length: 13 residues. Deletions cut 6 bases from V and 10 bases from J, with 19 bases between. The CDR3 sequence: CSVGGLASEEQFF. The CDR3, as DNA: TGCAGCGTCGGGGGGCTAGCCTCGGAGGAGCAGTTCTTC.

The chain recombines TRBV7-3 with TRBJ2-4; TRBD2 agrees at 11 bases. CDR3 length: 15 amino acids. Germline assignment: CDR1 SGHTA and CDR2 FQGTGA. V gave up 4 bases and J gave up 7 bases; unmatched junction bases: 6. CDR3 sequence (DNA): TGTGCCAGCAGCTCAACTAGCGGGAGACCGAACATTCAGTACTTC. It translates to CASSSTSGRPNIQYF.

This clonotype was recorded a few times. V and J are TRBV27 and TRBJ2-1, with D hard to call. Per germline, CDR1 MNHEY and CDR2 SMNVEV (reference sequence). CDR3 size: 13 residues. V lost 5 bases to trimming and J lost 9 bases, with 14 bases between them. CDR3 in DNA: TGTGCCAGCAGTCGACCCCCTGCAGTTGAGCAGTTCTTC. This translates into CASSRPPAVEQFF.

V and J are TRBV6-2 or TRBV6-3 and TRBJ2-3; 10 bases are a match to TRBD2. V lost 5 bases to trimming and J lost 8 bases; unmatched junction nucleotides: 10. CDR1 and CDR2 from the germline V gene are MNHEY and SVGEGT. The length of the CDR3 is 15 residues. The CDR3 reads CASSPSGSAAVTQYF. The CDR3 bases are TGTGCCAGCAGTCCTAGCGGGAGCGCAGCAGTTACGCAGTATTTT.

This clonotype has more than one count but fewer than ten. The chain joins TRBV30 to TRBJ2-5; D tentatively reads TRBD1 or TRBD2 (5 bases each). Germline CDR1 GTSNPN, CDR2 SVGIG (reference sequence). There are 16 residues in the CDR3. Between the trimmed V and J ends, which lost 0 bases and 5 bases, there was a span of 19 bases. In DNA form, the CDR3 reads TGTGCCTGGAGTGTACAGATTGGGGGAGTAAAGGAGACCCAGTACTTC. Residues: CAWSVQIGGVKETQYF.

This clonotype appeared many times. V and J are TRBV7-3 and TRBJ2-3; 14 positions match TRBD2. CDR1 and CDR2 from the germline V gene are SGHTA and FQGTGA. The CDR3 consists of 18 residues. V was pared by 2 bases and J by 2 bases, with 6 bases of the junction left unmatched. CDR3 in DNA: TGTGCCAGCAGCTTACAGGCGACTAGCGGGAGGGTCACAGATACGCAGTATTTT. Protein sequence: CASSLQATSGRVTDTQYF.

This clonotype appeared a few times. V is TRBV10-2 and J is TRBJ2-2; D call uncertain. CDR1 and CDR2 from the germline V gene are WSHSY and SAAADI. There are 15 residues in the CDR3. Trimming removed 5 bases from V and 4 bases from J, with 14 bases in between. The CDR3 loop is CASSPTGRITGELFF. The CDR3, as DNA: TGCGCCAGCAGTCCGACCGGACGAATCACCGGGGAGCTGTTTTTT.

The V call is TRBV19, the J call TRBJ2-6; D ambiguous. The germline V and J ends were trimmed by 2 bases and 2 bases, with 7 bases remaining between them. Looked up from germline, CDR1 is LNHDA and CDR2 is SQIVND (reference sequence). CDR3 length: 15 amino acids. The CDR3, as DNA: TGTGCCAGTAGTATACACAAACCTGGGGCCAACGTCCTGACTTTC. Translated: CASSIHKPGANVLTF.